The 30 T cell receptor beta chains in this list originate from one sample, sequenced in a study of blood T cell repertoires in COVID-19. Libraries were prepared by immunoSEQ multiplex PCR; TCRdb keeps only in-frame clonotypes and omits some of them. The data contain some 320,000 clones, 85% of them singletons. Material: peripheral blood. These receptors came from a human donor in a cohort sampled during active COVID-19.

The chain is built from TRBV9 and TRBJ2-5; 8 bases fit TRBD1. The CDR3 runs 15 residues. Unmatched junction bases numbered 2, after V lost 0 bases and J lost 1 base. CDR1 is SGDLS and CDR2 is YYNGEE in the germline V gene. DNA of the CDR3: TGTGCCAGCAGCGTAGGGGGACAGGCCCAAGAGACCCAGTACTTC. The encoded protein is CASSVGGQAQETQYF.

This sequence joins TRBV6-5 and TRBJ1-3; 8 bases are a match to TRBD1. Per the germline V gene, CDR1 is MNHEY and CDR2 is SVGAGI. This CDR3 has 16 residues. J was trimmed by 0 bases and V by 4 bases; bases with no gene match: 5. CDR3 nucleotide sequence: TGTGCCAGCAGTTGGACAGGGCTGAACTCTGGAAACACCATATATTTT. It yields the protein CASSWTGLNSGNTIYF.

J is TRBJ2-7 and V is TRBV5-4, with 7 positions matching TRBD1. The CDR3 spans 16 residues. Looked up from germline, CDR1 is SGHNT and CDR2 is YYREEE (reference sequence). V lost 3 bases and J lost 0; bases outside the gene matches: 9. Here the CDR3 reads CASSCRDSKYSYEQYF. The CDR3 nucleotides read TGTGCCAGCAGCTGCCGGGACAGCAAATACTCCTACGAGCAGTACTTC.

The chain couples TRBV29-1 to TRBJ1-2; D may be TRBD1 (5 bases). Germline values: CDR1 SQVTM, CDR2 ANQGSEA. The length of the CDR3 is 15 residues. With 7 bases removed from V and 4 bases from J, the gap between germline ends came to 22 bases. CDR3 DNA: TGCAGCGCCTTAAGTCAGGGAAAAGGTTTCTATGGCTACACCTTC. It yields the protein CSALSQGKGFYGYTF.

This chain links TRBV7-2 with TRBJ1-2; maybe TRBD1 (6 bases). Germline-derived CDR1 and CDR2 are SGHTA and FQGNSA. The CDR3 is 17 amino acids. V was shortened by 2 bases and J by 3 bases, with 19 bases between the two germline ends. For the CDR3, the DNA is TGTGCCAGCAGCTTATCCCTCAAGGCAAAGGGGGACTATGGCTACACCTTC. Its translation is CASSLSLKAKGDYGYTF.

This rearrangement joins TRBV13 to TRBJ2-7; 8 nucleotides line up with TRBD1. V shed 5 bases, J shed 4 bases, and the junction held 7 bases outside the gene matches. The CDR3 length is 14 residues. Germline-derived CDR1 and CDR2 are PRHDT and FYEKMQ (reference sequence). This chain's CDR3 is CASSPPGGSYEQYF. In nucleotides, the CDR3 is TGTGCCAGCAGCCCCCCAGGGGGCAGTTACGAGCAGTACTTC. Supplemented by reference TRBV13 and TRBJ2-7, the full variable domain reads AAGVIQSPRHLIKEKRETATLKCYPIPRHDTVYWYQQGPGQDPQFLISFYEKMQSDKGSIPDRFSAQQFSDYHSELNMSSLELGDSALYFCASSPPGGSYEQYFGPGTRLTVT.

The chain joins TRBV11-2 to TRBJ2-3, with 9 bases identical to TRBD2. From germline, CDR1 is SGHAT and CDR2 FQNNGV. Trimming cost V 2 bases and J 2 bases; bases outside gene matches: 5. The CDR3 loop spans 16 amino acids. CDR3 sequence (DNA): TGTGCCAGCAGCTTAAGAGCGGGGGGTATCACAGATACGCAGTATTTT. This translates into CASSLRAGGITDTQYF.

The CDR3 DNA reads TGCGCCAGCAGCTTGGCGGCAGGGGTAAATGAGCAGTTCTTC. Encoded protein: CASSLAAGVNEQFF. The chain carries TRBV5-1 and TRBJ2-1, with D possibly TRBD1 on 6 matching bases. Trimming took off 0 bases at V and 7 bases at J, with 11 bases between the two ends. Germline lookup yields CDR1 SGHRS and CDR2 YFSETQ. The CDR3 is 14 amino acids.

V usage is TRBV5-4 and J usage is TRBJ2-7; weak D call: TRBD1 (6 bases). Germline CDR1 SGHNT, CDR2 YYREEE (reference sequence). Deletions cut 5 bases from V and 5 bases from J, with 20 bases between. The CDR3 is 15 residues long. The CDR3 nucleotides read TGTGCCAGCAGTTACACAGGGCTCGGGCGGGACGAGCAGTACTTC. This codes for CASSYTGLGRDEQYF.

The J gene is TRBJ1-5, the V gene TRBV24-1, with D possibly TRBD1 on 6 matching bases. CDR3 length: 15 amino acids. V gave up 4 bases and J gave up 2 bases, with 11 bases separating them. The germline V gene encodes CDR1 KGHDR and CDR2 SFDVKD. The CDR3 is CATSDPGVGNQPQHF. CDR3 DNA sequence: TGTGCCACCAGTGACCCAGGGGTCGGCAATCAGCCCCAGCATTTT.

The CDR3 spells CASSVGPMNTEAFF. CDR3 coding DNA: TGTGCCAGCAGCGTAGGCCCTATGAACACTGAAGCTTTCTTT. The rearrangement uses TRBV9 and TRBJ1-1; no clear D. Trimming shortened V by 0 bases and J by 0 bases, and 6 bases separated the two germline ends. CDR3 length: 14 amino acids. Germline loops: CDR1 SGDLS, CDR2 YYNGEE.

V and J are TRBV10-3 and TRBJ1-2, with 10 bases matching TRBD1. Looked up from germline, CDR1 is ENHRY and CDR2 is SYGVKD. V shed 4 bases and J 2 bases; nucleotides not matched to a gene: 4. The CDR3 extends over 15 amino acids. For the CDR3, the DNA is TGTGCCATCAGTGTTGGGACAGGGGAAAACTATGGCTACACCTTC. As protein: CAISVGTGENYGYTF.

The chain recombines TRBV5-3 with TRBJ1-1; weak D call: TRBD1 (6 bases). TRBV5-3 is flagged as an ORF with uncertain function. CDR3 length: 14 residues. V was clipped by 4 bases and J by 5 bases, with 15 bases between them. CDR3 nucleotides: TGTGCCAGAAGCCCACTACAGGGTAAGACTGAAGCTTTCTTT. Its translation: CARSPLQGKTEAFF.

The chain couples TRBV5-1 to TRBJ1-1; possible D gene TRBD1, 5 bases. V was pared by 0 bases and J by 5 bases, with 8 bases between. This CDR3 contains 13 residues. Per the germline V gene, CDR1 is SGHRS and CDR2 is YFSETQ. CDR3 nucleotides: TGCGCCAGCAGCTTGGCAGGGATGACTGAAGCTTTCTTT. Its protein is CASSLAGMTEAFF.

About this clone: Other DNA sequences in the sample encode the same CDR3. The chain has TRBV9 and TRBJ2-3; TRBD2 aligns across 8 bases. This CDR3 region has 15 residues. The germline V gene has CDR1 SGDLS and CDR2 YYNGEE. V trimming: 2 bases; J trimming: 2 bases; junction bases outside the gene matches: 4. The CDR3: CASSVGGGPTDTQYF. In DNA form, the CDR3 reads TGTGCCAGCAGCGTCGGGGGGGGACCCACAGATACGCAGTATTTT. Variable domain in full (rest from reference TRBV9 and TRBJ2-3): DSGVTQTPKHLITATGQRVTLRCSPRSGDLSVYWYQQSLDQGLQFLIQYYNGEERAKGNILERFSAQQFPDLHSELNLSSLELGDSALYFCASSVGGGPTDTQYFGPGTRLTVL.

The chain is built from TRBV27 and TRBJ2-1; D is uncertain. V was clipped by 5 bases and J by 8 bases, with 19 bases between them. The CDR3 sequence is 15 residues long. CDR1 and CDR2 (germline): MNHEY, SMNVEV (reference sequence). Here the CDR3 DNA reads TGTGCCAGCAGTCCCCTCCGGAGCCCTCGGGATGAGCAGTTCTTC. Amino acid sequence: CASSPLRSPRDEQFF.

The chain couples TRBV12-5 to TRBJ2-2; no firm D call. This CDR3 is 12 amino acids long. V was pared by 4 bases and J by 7 bases, with 7 bases between. CDR1 is LGHNT, CDR2 FRNRAP, per germline. CDR3 coding DNA: TGTGCTAGTGGTTATACTGACGGGGAGCTGTTTTTT. Translation: CASGYTDGELFF.

The chain has TRBV24-1 and TRBJ2-1, with D perhaps TRBD2 (6 bases). Germline V gene lookup returns CDR1 KGHDR and CDR2 SFDVKD. The V gene lost 1 base and the J gene lost 6 bases, with 9 bases spanning the gap. The CDR3 runs to 14 residues. The CDR3 DNA reads TGTGCCACCAGTGATTTCGAGACTAGCAATGAGCAGTTCTTC. Translation gives CATSDFETSNEQFF.

This chain uses TRBV24-1 with TRBJ2-3, with 7 bases identical to TRBD2. V was pared by 5 bases and J by 0 bases, with 7 bases of the junction left unmatched. This CDR3 spans 16 amino acids. CDR1 is KGHDR, CDR2 SFDVKD, per germline. The CDR3 here is CATSGVAGSSTDTQYF. In DNA, the CDR3 is TGTGCCACCAGTGGGGTAGCGGGCTCTAGCACAGATACGCAGTATTTT.

The CDR3 loop reads CASSLTGISYEQYF. Written as DNA, the CDR3 is TGCGCCAGCAGTCTGACCGGGATCTCCTACGAGCAGTACTTC. The J gene is TRBJ2-7, the V gene TRBV10-2; D perhaps matches TRBD2 (5 bases). CDR1 WSHSY and CDR2 SAAADI come from the germline V gene. Trimming pared 5 bases from V and 0 bases from J, leaving 11 bases between. The CDR3 runs to 14 residues.

This chain uses TRBV7-9 with TRBJ1-5, with 8 bases aligning to TRBD1. Germline CDR1 SEHNR, CDR2 FQNEAQ (reference sequence). This CDR3 contains 14 residues. J lost 7 bases, V lost 6 bases, and 8 bases had no gene match. The CDR3 coding sequence is TGTGCCAGCAGACCGGACAGGGAGACCCAGCCCCAGCATTTT. As protein: CASRPDRETQPQHF.

The chain combines TRBV7-9 with TRBJ1-5; 7 positions agree with TRBD1. V shed 4 bases and J 0 bases; nucleotides not matched to a gene: 3. Per germline, CDR1 SEHNR and CDR2 FQNEAQ (reference sequence). The CDR3 length is 15 residues. The CDR3 nucleotides read TGTGCCAGCAGCTCCGGGACAGCTAGCAATCAGCCCCAGCATTTT. Translated, it gives CASSSGTASNQPQHF.

This sequence joins TRBV5-1 and TRBJ1-2; D remains unclear. Trimming removed 0 bases from V and 7 bases from J, with 10 bases in between. The CDR3 spans 13 residues. CDR1 and CDR2 from the germline V gene are SGHRS and YFSETQ. CDR3 DNA sequence: TGCGCCAGCAGCTTGGTGAAGTCGGGTGGCTACACCTTC. Translating it yields CASSLVKSGGYTF.

Turning to this clone: This sample also contains other DNA sequences that code for the same CDR3. This chain uses TRBV7-8 with TRBJ1-5; maybe TRBD1 (6 bases). CDR3 length equals 13 residues. The V gene's germline CDR1 is SGHVS and CDR2 FQNEAQ. The germline V and J ends were trimmed by 1 base and 7 bases, with 8 bases remaining between them. CDR3 amino acids: CASSLGGGQPQHF. CDR3 in DNA: TGTGCCAGCAGCTTAGGGGGGGGCCAGCCCCAGCATTTT.

This chain joins TRBV30 and TRBJ2-7; perhaps TRBD2 as D (8 bases). Germline values: CDR1 GTSNPN, CDR2 SVGIG (reference sequence). CDR3 size: 12 residues. V was clipped by 2 bases and J by 9 bases, with 14 bases between them. CDR3 amino acids: CAWSREGAAQYF. The DNA for the CDR3 is TGTGCCTGGAGTCGGGAGGGGGCGGCGCAGTACTTC.

The CDR3 protein is CASSIGAGTGNTEAFF. The CDR3 DNA reads TGCGCCAGCAGCATCGGCGCCGGGACAGGGAACACTGAAGCTTTCTTT. The V gene is TRBV5-1, the J gene TRBJ1-1; 8 positions agree with TRBD1. The CDR3 sequence is 16 residues long. The germline gives CDR1 SGHRS, CDR2 YFSETQ. V lost 4 bases to trimming and J lost 1 base; unmatched junction nucleotides: 9. Filled out from reference TRBV5-1 and TRBJ1-1, the complete variable domain reads KAGVTQTPRYLIKTRGQQVTLSCSPISGHRSVSWYQQTPGQGLQFLFEYFSETQRNKGNFPGRFSGRQFSNSRSEMNVSTLELGDSALYLCASSIGAGTGNTEAFFGQGTRLTVV.

The chain has TRBV5-8 and TRBJ1-4; D gene ambiguous. V lost 1 base, J lost 12 bases, and 7 bases lay in between. Per the germline V gene, CDR1 is SGHTS and CDR2 is YDEGEE. The CDR3 has 11 residues. The CDR3 sequence: CASSLPRELFF. The CDR3 DNA is TGTGCCAGCAGCTTGCCACGGGAACTGTTTTTT.

The chain has TRBV12-5 and TRBJ1-1; possibly TRBD1 for D (6 bases). The germline V gene encodes CDR1 LGHNT and CDR2 FRNRAP. This CDR3 comprises 15 residues. Trimming removed 4 bases at V and 5 bases at J, with 17 bases between. The CDR3 region is CASGWPGQKGTEAFF. The DNA of the CDR3 is TGTGCTAGTGGTTGGCCGGGACAAAAGGGGACTGAAGCTTTCTTT.

This sequence joins TRBV2 and TRBJ2-2; D perhaps matches TRBD2 (6 bases). Per germline, CDR1 SNHLY and CDR2 FYNNEI. This CDR3 spans 15 amino acids. Trimming removed 5 bases from V and 4 bases from J, with 14 bases in between. CDR3 in amino acids: CASSRTNQITGELFF. In DNA, the CDR3 is TGTGCCAGCAGTCGGACTAATCAAATCACCGGGGAGCTGTTTTTT.

The genes are TRBV11-3 and TRBJ2-7; tentatively, D is TRBD2 (6 bases). Trimming stripped 6 bases from V and 4 bases from J, with 19 bases between. CDR3 size: 15 residues. The germline V gene encodes CDR1 SGHNT and CDR2 YENEEA. The CDR3 sequence: CASSYRPGEQYEQYF. CDR3 DNA: TGTGCCAGCAGTTACCGACCGGGAGAGCAATACGAGCAGTACTTC.